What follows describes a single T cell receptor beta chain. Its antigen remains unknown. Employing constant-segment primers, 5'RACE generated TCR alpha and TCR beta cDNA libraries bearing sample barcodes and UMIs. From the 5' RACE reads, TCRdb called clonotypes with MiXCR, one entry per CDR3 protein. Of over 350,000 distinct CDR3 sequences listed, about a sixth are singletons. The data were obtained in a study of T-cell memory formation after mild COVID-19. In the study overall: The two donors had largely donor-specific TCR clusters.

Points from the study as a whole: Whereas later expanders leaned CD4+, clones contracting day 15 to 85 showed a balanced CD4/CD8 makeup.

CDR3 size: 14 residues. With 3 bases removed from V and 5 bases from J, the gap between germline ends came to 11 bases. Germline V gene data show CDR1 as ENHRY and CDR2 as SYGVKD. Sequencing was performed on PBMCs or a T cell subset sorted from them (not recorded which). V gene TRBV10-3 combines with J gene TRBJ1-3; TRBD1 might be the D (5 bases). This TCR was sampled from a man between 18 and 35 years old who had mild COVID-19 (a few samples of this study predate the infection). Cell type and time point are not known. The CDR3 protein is CAISDGGGRNTIYF. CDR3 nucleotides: TGTGCCATCAGTGATGGCGGGGGAAGAAACACCATATATTTT.